These 23 T cell receptor beta chains were all obtained from the same sample, sequenced in a study of T cell responses to AZD1222 COVID-19 vaccine. Generated by immunoSEQ multiplex PCR, the TCRdb table keeps only in-frame clones and is missing some. The sample lists approximately 120,000 clones, about nine tenths occurring once. The sequences come from peripheral blood, collected on day 0 of MenACWY control vaccination. These receptors all come from an adult in good health.

The gene calls are TRBV6-4 and TRBJ1-2; D call uncertain. This CDR3 contains 13 residues. CDR1 MRHNA and CDR2 SNTAGT come from the germline V gene. V was pared by 3 bases and J by 5 bases, with 10 bases between. CDR3 amino acids: CASSDSAAYGYTF. The CDR3 DNA sequence: TGTGCCAGCAGTGATTCGGCAGCTTATGGCTACACCTTC.

This sequence joins TRBV19 and TRBJ2-1; the D gene is possibly TRBD2 (6 bases). The CDR3 is made up of 15 amino acids. Germline lookup yields CDR1 LNHDA and CDR2 SQIVND (reference sequence). V lost 5 bases to trimming and J lost 1 base, with 12 bases between them. The chain's CDR3 is CASSGGDPSYNEQFF. The CDR3, as DNA: TGTGCCAGTAGTGGCGGGGACCCATCCTACAATGAGCAGTTCTTC. The full variable domain, with the rest looked up from reference TRBV19 and TRBJ2-1, is DGGITQSPKYLFRKEGQNVTLSCEQNLNHDAMYWYRQDPGQGLRLIYYSQIVNDFQKGDIAEGYSVSREKKESFPLTVTSAQKNPTAFYLCASSGGDPSYNEQFFGPGTRLTVL.

Here the CDR3 reads CASSKAGSLAREETQYF. The DNA for the CDR3 is TGTGCCAGCAGCAAAGCGGGCAGTCTAGCGCGGGAAGAGACCCAGTACTTC. The chain has TRBV21-1 and TRBJ2-5; the DNA was not used to check the table's D call, TRBD2. TRBV21-1 is shown as a pseudogene. CDR3 length: 17 residues.

V is TRBV29-1 and J is TRBJ1-2, with D tentatively TRBD1 (5 bases). The V end lost 3 bases, the J end lost 5 bases, and 16 bases lay between the germline ends. This CDR3 spans 14 amino acids. Per the germline V gene, CDR1 is SQVTM and CDR2 is ANQGSEA. Here the CDR3 DNA reads TGCAGCGTTGATTCGGGGGTGATTAGGTATGGCTACACCTTC. Protein product: CSVDSGVIRYGYTF.

The rearrangement joins TRBV6-1 to TRBJ1-2; the D gene is possibly TRBD1 (5 bases). Germline loops: CDR1 MNHNS, CDR2 SASEGT. This CDR3 is built from 14 residues. V was clipped by 1 base and J by 7 bases, with 13 bases between them. The CDR3 sequence is CASSEDQGRGGYTF. The CDR3 coding sequence is TGTGCCAGCAGTGAAGACCAGGGCCGTGGTGGCTACACCTTC.

This sequence joins TRBV5-1 and TRBJ1-3; maybe TRBD1 (6 bases). The V end was cut by 0 bases, the J end by 8 bases, with 15 bases between. The CDR3 loop spans 15 amino acids. Germline V gene sequence: CDR1 SGHRS, CDR2 YFSETQ. This chain's CDR3 is CASSLAGQMIDTIYF. Here the CDR3 DNA reads TGCGCCAGCAGCTTGGCCGGACAGATGATAGACACCATATATTTT.

The rearrangement uses TRBV20-1 and TRBJ2-7; D is unclear. The length of the CDR3 is 14 residues. The germline gives CDR1 DFQATT, CDR2 SNEGSKA (reference sequence). V lost 3 bases to trimming and J lost 3 bases, with 15 bases between them. The CDR3 here is CSASSPRLGYEQYV. The CDR3 region has the DNA TGCAGTGCTAGTAGTCCGAGGCTGGGCTACGAGCAGTACGTC.

The V gene is TRBV3-1 (or the pseudogene TRBV3-2), the J gene TRBJ2-5, with 9 bases aligning to TRBD2. CDR3 length equals 18 residues. Trimming cost V 4 bases and J 4 bases; bases outside gene matches: 16. Per germline, CDR1 LGHDT and CDR2 YNNKEL (reference sequence). The CDR3 protein is CASSLRGTSRRRGETQYF. The CDR3 region has the DNA TGTGCCAGCAGCCTTCGCGGGACTAGCCGGAGAAGGGGAGAGACCCAGTACTTC.

The CDR3 spells CATNSQGVTYEQYF. The CDR3, as DNA: TGTGCCACCAACAGTCAGGGGGTTACCTACGAGCAGTACTTC. The chain employs TRBV24-1 and TRBJ2-7; 7 bases are a match to TRBD1. CDR3 length: 14 amino acids. In germline, CDR1 is KGHDR, CDR2 SFDVKD. V was pared by 8 bases and J by 2 bases, with 8 bases of the junction left unmatched.

The rearrangement uses TRBV5-1 and TRBJ2-1, with TRBD1 identical over 8 bases. This CDR3 spans 17 amino acids. V lost 0 bases to trimming and J lost 0 bases; unmatched junction nucleotides: 5. CDR1 and CDR2 (germline): SGHRS, YFSETQ. CDR3 sequence reads: CASSLDTTGGSYNEQFF. DNA of the CDR3: TGCGCCAGCAGCTTGGATACTACAGGGGGCTCCTACAATGAGCAGTTCTTC.

This clone was found once. This chain uses TRBV6-2 or TRBV6-3 with TRBJ2-5; D not resolved. V shed 2 bases and J shed 4 bases, with 2 bases lying between them. This CDR3 is built from 11 residues. Germline CDR1 reads MNHEY; CDR2 reads SVGEGT. DNA of the CDR3: TGTGCCAGCAGTTACGGAGAGACCCAGTACTTC. Protein: CASSYGETQYF.

The rearrangement links TRBV19 to TRBJ1-6, with D maybe TRBD1 (5 bases). Germline CDR1 LNHDA, CDR2 SQIVND (reference sequence). Trimming pared 6 bases from V and 6 bases from J, leaving 15 bases between. The CDR3 is made up of 15 amino acids. The CDR3 region is CASRAGGLGNSPLHF. The CDR3 nucleotides read TGTGCCAGTAGGGCCGGGGGACTCGGTAATTCACCCCTCCACTTT. Full variable domain (missing parts from reference TRBV19 and TRBJ1-6): DGGITQSPKYLFRKEGQNVTLSCEQNLNHDAMYWYRQDPGQGLRLIYYSQIVNDFQKGDIAEGYSVSREKKESFPLTVTSAQKNPTAFYLCASRAGGLGNSPLHFGNGTRLTVT.

V gene TRBV5-1 combines with J gene TRBJ2-7, with 12 positions matching TRBD2. The CDR3 has 15 amino acids. Germline CDR1 and CDR2: SGHRS and YFSETQ. The ends lost 4 bases at V and 2 bases at J; junction bases unmatched: 4. The CDR3 reads CASSPRLAGAYEQYF. As DNA, the CDR3 is TGCGCCAGCAGCCCAAGACTAGCGGGAGCCTACGAGCAGTACTTC.

V usage is TRBV13 and J usage is TRBJ2-5; 13 bases fit TRBD2. Germline values: CDR1 PRHDT, CDR2 FYEKMQ (reference sequence). This CDR3 is 16 amino acids long. With V trimmed by 5 bases and J by 6 bases, 9 bases remained unmatched. CDR3 in amino acids: CASSPRLAGGLQTQYF. The CDR3, as DNA: TGTGCCAGCAGCCCCCGACTAGCGGGGGGCCTCCAGACCCAGTACTTC.

The chain couples TRBV7-9 to TRBJ2-7, with 9 bases fitting TRBD1. The CDR3 is made up of 12 amino acids. V lost 4 bases, J lost 9 bases, and 4 bases stayed unmatched. From germline, CDR1 is SEHNR and CDR2 FQNEAQ (reference sequence). The CDR3 coding sequence is TGTGCCAGCAGCTCCGGGACAGGGCGGCAGTACGTC. Protein: CASSSGTGRQYV.

Only one count was recorded for this clone. CDR3 protein: CASSPRETSGSPYNEQFF. The CDR3 DNA reads TGTGCCAGCTCACCACGGGAAACTAGCGGGAGTCCCTACAATGAGCAGTTCTTC. V is TRBV18 and J is TRBJ2-1; 11 bases are a match to TRBD2. After removal of 1 base from V and 2 bases from J, the junction contained 7 bases not matched to a gene. In germline, CDR1 is KGHSH, CDR2 LQKENI. The CDR3 sequence is 18 residues long. The full variable domain, completed using reference TRBV18 and TRBJ2-1, is NAGVMQNPRHLVRRRGQEARLRCSPMKGHSHVYWYRQLPEEGLKFMVYLQKENIIDESGMPKERFSAEFPKEGPSILRIQQVVRGDSAAYFCASSPRETSGSPYNEQFFGPGTRLTVL.

The chain employs TRBV2 and TRBJ1-6, with D maybe TRBD1 (5 bases). Germline loops: CDR1 SNHLY, CDR2 FYNNEI. The CDR3 loop spans 13 amino acids. With 4 bases removed from V and 5 bases from J, the gap between germline ends came to 6 bases. The CDR3 region has the DNA TGTGCCAGCAGTGGGGGCAATAATTCACCCCTCCACTTT. Protein: CASSGGNNSPLHF.

The chain is built from TRBV23-1 and TRBJ2-1; possible D gene TRBD1, 6 bases. TRBV23-1 is noted as an ORF with a role that remains uncertain. The germline V and J ends were trimmed by 7 bases and 5 bases, with 15 bases remaining between them. There are 14 residues in the CDR3. For the CDR3, the DNA is TGCGCCAGCAACCGGACAGTTAAGAACAATGAGCAGTTCTTC. Protein sequence: CASNRTVKNNEQFF.

The rearrangement links TRBV5-4 to TRBJ2-1; TRBD2 is a possible D gene (6 bases). This CDR3 region has 14 residues. Germline CDR1 and CDR2: SGHNT and YYREEE (reference sequence). Trimming took 2 bases from V and 2 from J, leaving 8 bases between them. The CDR3 spells CASSFGTPYNEQFF. The CDR3 nucleotides read TGTGCCAGCAGCTTTGGGACTCCCTACAATGAGCAGTTCTTC.

This chain uses TRBV11-2 with TRBJ2-7; weak D call: TRBD2 (6 bases). V gave up 4 bases and J gave up 4 bases, with 14 bases separating them. Germline values: CDR1 SGHAT, CDR2 FQNNGV. This CDR3 is built from 14 residues. CDR3 DNA: TGTGCCAGCAGCTCTCCGGGACTCCATTACGAGCAGTACTTC. Its translation is CASSSPGLHYEQYF.

Worth noting for this clone: Other nucleotide sequences from this sample produce the same CDR3. The rearrangement uses TRBV12-3 or TRBV12-4 and TRBJ1-2; D remains ambiguous. This CDR3 comprises 13 residues. V lost 2 bases to trimming and J lost 4 bases, with 8 bases between them. In DNA form, the CDR3 reads TGTGCCAGCAGTTTAAAGGGAGGCTATGGCTACACCTTC. This sequence encodes CASSLKGGYGYTF.

This chain links TRBV7-9 with TRBJ1-4, with a possible D match to TRBD1 (6 bases). Germline assignment: CDR1 SEHNR and CDR2 FQNEAQ (reference sequence). The CDR3 contains 15 residues. The germline V and J ends were trimmed by 3 bases and 5 bases, with 13 bases remaining between them. The CDR3: CASSFWTERNEKLFF. The CDR3 bases are TGTGCCAGCAGCTTCTGGACAGAACGAAATGAAAAACTGTTTTTT.

This rearrangement joins TRBV28 to TRBJ2-3; 9 bases are shared with TRBD2. Germline V CDR1 and CDR2: MDHEN, SYDVKM. Trimming cost V 4 bases and J 6 bases; bases outside gene matches: 11. The CDR3 is 16 amino acids. The CDR3 bases are TGTGCCAGCAGTTGGGGTGACAGCGGGAGGTTGGATACGCAGTATTTT. It specifies CASSWGDSGRLDTQYF.